These 8 T cell receptor beta chains came from one sample sequenced in a study of CD8 T cells in ankylosing spondylitis. TCRdb recomputed calls from the 5' RACE reads with MiXCR, one row per CDR3 protein. The data hold around 340,000 distinct CDR3 sequences, with 20% observed a single time. Sequencing was carried out using blood, either unsorted or a sorted T cell fraction (not recorded which). These receptors were collected from a male donor with ankylosing spondylitis or in good health (not recorded which).

This clonotype has only a few counts. The chain couples TRBV28 to TRBJ2-5, with D possibly being TRBD1 (6 bases). The germline V and J ends were trimmed by 10 bases and 5 bases, with 17 bases remaining between them. The CDR3 sequence is 13 residues long. Germline CDR1 MDHEN, CDR2 SYDVKM. CDR3 sequence reads: CATTTGMRETQYF. DNA for the CDR3: TGTGCCACGACAACAGGGATGCGGGAGACCCAGTACTTC. Complete variable domain (other parts from reference TRBV28 and TRBJ2-5): DVKVTQSSRYLVKRTGEKVFLECVQDMDHENMFWYRQDPGLGLRLIYFSYDVKMKEKGDIPEGYSVSREKKERFSLILESASTNQTSMYLCATTTGMRETQYFGPGTRLLVL.

The CDR3 spells CASSLSGPTGADTQYF. DNA of the CDR3: TGTGCCAGCAGCCTTAGCGGGCCAACGGGGGCAGATACGCAGTATTTT. The chain employs TRBV11-2 and TRBJ2-3; TRBD2 matches at 7 bases. V trimming: 5 bases; J trimming: 4 bases; junction bases outside the gene matches: 12. The germline V gene has CDR1 SGHAT and CDR2 FQNNGV. CDR3 length: 16 amino acids.

This clonotype was seen ten or more times. The chain employs TRBV10-2 and TRBJ2-3; maybe TRBD1 (5 bases). This CDR3 contains 14 residues. CDR1 and CDR2 from the germline V gene are WSHSY and SAAADI. V lost 4 bases, J lost 0 bases, and 8 bases lay in between. CDR3: CASSGQGSTDTQYF. CDR3 sequence (DNA): TGCGCCAGCAGTGGGCAGGGTAGCACAGATACGCAGTATTTT.

This chain joins TRBV6-5 and TRBJ2-3; 11 bases match TRBD1. With 1 base clipped from V and 7 bases from J, the junction kept 10 bases outside the gene matches. The length of the CDR3 is 17 residues. In germline, CDR1 is MNHEY, CDR2 SVGAGI. This CDR3 reads CASSYLMGQGERNTQYF. In nucleotides, the CDR3 is TGTGCCAGCAGTTACTTAATGGGACAGGGGGAGAGGAATACGCAGTATTTT.

The V gene is TRBV20-1, the J gene TRBJ2-2; 12 nucleotides agree with TRBD2. Germline values: CDR1 DFQATT, CDR2 SNEGSKA (reference sequence). The CDR3 loop spans 16 amino acids. Trimming removed 1 base from V and 5 bases from J; junction bases left unmatched: 5. CDR3 coding DNA: TGCAGTGCTAGAGTAGGACTAGCGGGGTGGACCGGGGAGCTGTTTTTT. Translated: CSARVGLAGWTGELFF.

V and J are TRBV29-1 and TRBJ1-2; D remains ambiguous. CDR1 SQVTM and CDR2 ANQGSEA come from the germline V gene. V lost 7 bases and J lost 2, with 17 bases in between. There are 14 residues in the CDR3. The CDR3 region has the DNA TGCAGCGCTCTCCCCGGAGACATGAACTATGGCTACACCTTC. Translated: CSALPGDMNYGYTF.

This clonotype was detected a few times. The V gene is TRBV27, the J gene TRBJ2-7; 7 positions match TRBD1. From germline, CDR1 is MNHEY and CDR2 SMNVEV (reference sequence). The CDR3 runs to 13 residues. V lost 4 bases to trimming and J lost 3 bases; unmatched junction nucleotides: 3. The CDR3 sequence: CASSYYRGYEQYF. Written as DNA, the CDR3 is TGTGCCAGCAGTTATTACAGGGGCTACGAGCAGTACTTC.

The chain couples TRBV27 to TRBJ1-2; 8 bases match TRBD1. The CDR3 is 17 amino acids. V shed 5 bases, J shed 2 bases, and the junction held 13 bases outside the gene matches. CDR1 and CDR2 (germline): MNHEY, SMNVEV (reference sequence). The CDR3 DNA is TGTGCCAGCAGTCCCACCCCGACAGGGGAGCAGAACTATGGCTACACCTTC. Amino acid sequence: CASSPTPTGEQNYGYTF.